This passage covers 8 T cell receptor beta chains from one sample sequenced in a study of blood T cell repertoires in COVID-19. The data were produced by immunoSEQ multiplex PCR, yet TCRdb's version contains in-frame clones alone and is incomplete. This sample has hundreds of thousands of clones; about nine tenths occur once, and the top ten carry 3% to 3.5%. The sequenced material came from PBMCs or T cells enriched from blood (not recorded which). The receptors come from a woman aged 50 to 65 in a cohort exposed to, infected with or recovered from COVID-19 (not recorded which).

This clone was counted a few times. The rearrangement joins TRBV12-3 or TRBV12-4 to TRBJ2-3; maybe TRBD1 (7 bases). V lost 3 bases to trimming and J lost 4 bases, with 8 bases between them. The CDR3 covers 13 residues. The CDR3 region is CASSFRGADTQYF. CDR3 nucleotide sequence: TGTGCCAGCAGTTTCAGGGGGGCAGATACGCAGTATTTT.

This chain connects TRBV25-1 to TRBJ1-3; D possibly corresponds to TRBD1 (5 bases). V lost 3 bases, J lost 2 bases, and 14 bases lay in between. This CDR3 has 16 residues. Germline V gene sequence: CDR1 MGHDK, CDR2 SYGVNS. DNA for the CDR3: TGTGCCAGCAGTGATTCTCAATGGACACCTGGAAACACCATATATTTT. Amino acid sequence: CASSDSQWTPGNTIYF.

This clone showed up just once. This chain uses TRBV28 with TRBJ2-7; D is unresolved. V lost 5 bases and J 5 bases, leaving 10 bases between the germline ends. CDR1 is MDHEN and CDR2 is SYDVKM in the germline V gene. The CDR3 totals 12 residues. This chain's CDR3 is CASSGQINEQYF. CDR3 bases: TGTGCCAGCAGTGGCCAGATTAACGAGCAGTACTTC.

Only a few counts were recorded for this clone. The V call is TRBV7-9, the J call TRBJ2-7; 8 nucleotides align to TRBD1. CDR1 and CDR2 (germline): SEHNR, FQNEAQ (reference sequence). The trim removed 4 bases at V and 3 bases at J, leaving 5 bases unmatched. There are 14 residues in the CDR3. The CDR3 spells CASSYGTGIYEQYF. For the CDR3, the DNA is TGTGCCAGCAGCTACGGGACAGGTATCTACGAGCAGTACTTC.

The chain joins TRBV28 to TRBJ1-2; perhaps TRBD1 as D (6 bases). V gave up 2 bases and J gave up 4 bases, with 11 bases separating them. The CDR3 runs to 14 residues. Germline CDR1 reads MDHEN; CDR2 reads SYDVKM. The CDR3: CASSLPRQAYGYTF. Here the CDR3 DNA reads TGTGCCAGCAGTTTACCCCGACAGGCCTATGGCTACACCTTC.

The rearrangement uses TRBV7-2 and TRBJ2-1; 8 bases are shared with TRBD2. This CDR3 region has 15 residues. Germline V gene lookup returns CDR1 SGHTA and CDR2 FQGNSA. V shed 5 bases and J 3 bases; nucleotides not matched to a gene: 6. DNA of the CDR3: TGTGCCAGCAGCCGGGAGGGCTTATACTACAATGAGCAGTTCTTC. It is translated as CASSREGLYYNEQFF. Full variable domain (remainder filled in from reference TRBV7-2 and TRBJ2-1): GAGVSQSPSNKVTEKGKDVELRCDPISGHTALYWYRQSLGQGLEFLIYFQGNSAPDKSGLPSDRFSAERTGGSVSTLTIQRTQQEDSAVYLCASSREGLYYNEQFFGPGTRLTVL.

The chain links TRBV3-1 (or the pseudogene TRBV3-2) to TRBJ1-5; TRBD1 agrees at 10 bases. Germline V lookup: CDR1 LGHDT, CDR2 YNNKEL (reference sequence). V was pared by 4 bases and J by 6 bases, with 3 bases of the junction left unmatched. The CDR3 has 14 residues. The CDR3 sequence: CASSPRDRGQPQHF. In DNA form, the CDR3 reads TGTGCCAGCAGCCCCCGGGACAGGGGTCAGCCCCAGCATTTT.

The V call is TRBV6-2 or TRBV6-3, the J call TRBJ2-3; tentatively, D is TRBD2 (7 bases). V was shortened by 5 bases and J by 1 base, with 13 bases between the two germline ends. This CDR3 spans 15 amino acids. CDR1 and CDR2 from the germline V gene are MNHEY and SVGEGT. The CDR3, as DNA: TGTGCCAGCAGTAACGCGCGGGGGCGCACAGATACGCAGTATTTT. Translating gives CASSNARGRTDTQYF.